Described below is a single T cell receptor (beta chain) sequence and its context. Its antigen is not known. Trimming pared 0 bases from V and 0 bases from J, leaving 12 bases between. Germline CDR1 and CDR2: LGHNA and YSLEER. The CDR3 contains 17 residues. The data were obtained in a study of radiation and T cells in renal cell carcinoma. Study findings and constraints: Top tumor clonotypes rose in blood 2 weeks post-radiation, then contracted. Pretreatment tumor biopsies were lacking, so baseline clonotypes are unknown.

As for time point: blood 2 weeks post-SBRT. Sample treatment: 15 Gy SBRT to primary tumor, nephrectomy 4 weeks later. The patient's renal cell carcinoma had clear cell pathology. Here immunoSEQ multiplex PCR was the method, and the copy in TCRdb shows in-frame clones only, minus some. The table includes 70,000 or so clones, 82% detected once. This clonotype was sampled from a man between 60 and 75 years old with renal cell carcinoma. This chain connects TRBV4-3 to TRBJ1-5; D gene uncertain. The source material was blood, sampled from a patient whose treatment included radiotherapy and nephrectomy. As DNA, the CDR3 is TGCGCCAGCAGCCAAGACCGAGGGATGTATAGCAATCAGCCCCAGCATTTT. This codes for CASSQDRGMYSNQPQHF.